Listed here are 20 T cell receptor beta chains from one sample, sequenced in a study of cytomegalovirus exposure and HLA in healthy donors. 60 Vbeta and 13 Jbeta primers were used in PCR. Method: immunoSEQ multiplex PCR; TCRdb's copy keeps in-frame clones and lacks some. This repertoire shows 100,000 to 150,000 clones, more than 75% found once; its top ten account for around 1.8%. The sample taken for sequencing was PBMCs. These receptors were taken from a man between 18 and 35 years old in good health and CMV-seronegative.

V and J are TRBV1 and TRBJ2-1; the listed D gene, TRBD1, was not tested against the DNA. TRBV1 is flagged as a pseudogene. The CDR3 loop spans 11 amino acids. The DNA of the CDR3 is TGCACCAGCAGCCCCAAAGTGGGCAGGTTCTTC. Protein product: CTSSPKVGRFF.

The chain uses TRBV11-3 and TRBJ2-2, with 9 positions matching TRBD2. Germline trimming cut 1 base from V and 5 bases from J; bases unmatched to any gene: 2. CDR1 is SGHNT, CDR2 YENEEA, per germline. The CDR3 has 15 amino acids. The CDR3 coding sequence is TGTGCCAGCAGCTTAGTGAGCGGGGGGACCGGGGAGCTGTTTTTT. Protein: CASSLVSGGTGELFF.

The chain links TRBV6-1 to TRBJ2-5; TRBD2 agrees at 8 bases. The CDR3 consists of 13 residues. Germline V gene sequence: CDR1 MNHNS, CDR2 SASEGT. Losses at the gene ends were 6 bases for V and 4 bases for J; bases not matched to a gene: 4. The CDR3 region is CASRRGGGETQYF. The CDR3, as DNA: TGTGCCAGCAGACGGGGGGGCGGAGAGACCCAGTACTTC.

This chain links TRBV14 with TRBJ1-4; the D is unclear. Per germline, CDR1 SGHDN and CDR2 FVKESK. This CDR3 comprises 15 residues. The V and J ends lost 0 bases and 3 bases respectively, with 8 bases between them. The DNA of the CDR3 is TGTGCCAGCAGCCAAGATCGGGTGGCTAATGAAAAACTGTTTTTT. Amino acids: CASSQDRVANEKLFF.

This clone was detected once. The chain has TRBV2 and TRBJ1-2; D not resolved. This CDR3 is built from 14 residues. Trimming shortened V by 6 bases and J by 4 bases, and 15 bases separated the two germline ends. CDR1 is SNHLY and CDR2 is FYNNEI in the germline V gene. This CDR3 is CASSWEGRSYGYTF. The CDR3 DNA reads as TGTGCCAGCAGCTGGGAGGGCAGGAGCTATGGCTACACCTTC. The whole variable domain, filled in from reference TRBV2 and TRBJ1-2, reads EPEVTQTPSHQVTQMGQEVILRCVPISNHLYFYWYRQILGQKVEFLVSFYNNEISEKSEIFDDQFSVERPDGSNFTLKIRSTKLEDSAMYFCASSWEGRSYGYTFGSGTRLTVV.

The J gene is TRBJ1-1, the V gene TRBV19; tentatively, D is TRBD1 (6 bases). Trimming shortened V by 5 bases and J by 0 bases, and 13 bases separated the two germline ends. This CDR3 has 15 residues. The germline CDR1 and CDR2 sequences are LNHDA and SQIVND (reference sequence). CDR3 residues: CASSPDRRMNTEAFF. The DNA for the CDR3 is TGTGCCAGTAGTCCGGACAGACGAATGAACACTGAAGCTTTCTTT.

V usage is TRBV27 and J usage is TRBJ1-5; 9 nucleotides line up with TRBD1. This CDR3 spans 17 amino acids. With 6 bases clipped from V and 0 bases from J, the junction kept 9 bases outside the gene matches. Germline loops: CDR1 MNHEY, CDR2 SMNVEV (reference sequence). The DNA of the CDR3 is TGTGCCAGCAGCCTGACAGGGGGAATCTATAGCAATCAGCCCCAGCATTTT. Amino acid sequence: CASSLTGGIYSNQPQHF.

J is TRBJ1-1 and V is TRBV19, with a tentative D call TRBD1 (6 bases). The V end was cut by 6 bases, the J end by 1 base, with 15 bases between. Germline values: CDR1 LNHDA, CDR2 SQIVND (reference sequence). This CDR3 contains 15 residues. As DNA, the CDR3 is TGTGCCAGTAGGAGGGCAGGGGCTCCGAACACTGAAGCTTTCTTT. This encodes CASRRAGAPNTEAFF.

The chain has TRBV6-5 and TRBJ1-1; D gene unclear. This CDR3 region has 16 residues. Germline V CDR1 and CDR2: MNHEY, SVGAGI. V was clipped by 3 bases and J by 3 bases, with 17 bases between them. CDR3 coding DNA: TGTGCCAGCAGTTATCGAGTTAAAACGGGATACACTGAAGCTTTCTTT. Protein: CASSYRVKTGYTEAFF.

J is TRBJ2-7 and V is TRBV5-4; D remains ambiguous. The V end lost 4 bases, the J end lost 5 bases, and 13 bases lay between the germline ends. Per germline, CDR1 SGHNT and CDR2 YYREEE (reference sequence). This CDR3 spans 13 amino acids. The CDR3 DNA reads TGTGCCAGCAGCCGCGTAAGTGTCGACGAGCAGTACTTC. As protein: CASSRVSVDEQYF.

The rearrangement joins TRBV5-1 to TRBJ2-7; a possible D gene is TRBD1 (6 bases). The CDR3 sequence is 13 residues long. Germline values: CDR1 SGHRS, CDR2 YFSETQ. Trimming removed 2 bases from V and 2 bases from J, with 8 bases in between. The CDR3: CASSFTGTYEQYF. CDR3 DNA sequence: TGCGCCAGCAGCTTTACAGGGACCTACGAGCAGTACTTC.

The genes are TRBV9 and TRBJ2-1; D not certain. V was clipped by 0 bases and J by 6 bases, with 4 bases between them. The CDR3 length is 12 residues. Germline CDR1 and CDR2: SGDLS and YYNGEE. The CDR3 DNA reads as TGTGCCAGCAGCGTAGACTCCAATGAGCAGTTCTTC. This sequence encodes CASSVDSNEQFF. Supplemented by reference TRBV9 and TRBJ2-1, the full variable domain reads DSGVTQTPKHLITATGQRVTLRCSPRSGDLSVYWYQQSLDQGLQFLIQYYNGEERAKGNILERFSAQQFPDLHSELNLSSLELGDSALYFCASSVDSNEQFFGPGTRLTVL.

The genes are TRBV7-7 and TRBJ1-1; no clear D gene. This CDR3 spans 13 amino acids. From germline, CDR1 is SSHAT and CDR2 FNYEAQ (reference sequence). The V gene lost 1 base and the J gene lost 1 base, with 4 bases spanning the gap. The DNA of the CDR3 is TGTGCCAGCAGCTTAGAAGCGAACACTGAAGCTTTCTTT. This gives the protein CASSLEANTEAFF.

This clone was detected once. This chain joins TRBV5-1 and TRBJ2-7; 8 bases line up with TRBD1. V shed 4 bases and J 3 bases; nucleotides not matched to a gene: 15. The CDR3 spans 17 residues. From germline, CDR1 is SGHRS and CDR2 YFSETQ. CDR3 coding DNA: TGCGCCAGCAGCCAGGACAGGGTCGGATACTTCTACTACGAGCAGTACTTC. Translating it yields CASSQDRVGYFYYEQYF.

This chain connects TRBV11-2 to TRBJ1-6; TRBD1 matches at 10 bases. Germline V CDR1 and CDR2: SGHAT, FQNNGV. J lost 4 bases, V lost 4 bases, and 4 bases had no gene match. The CDR3 totals 16 residues. CDR3 region: CASSSDRGDYNSPLHF. CDR3 in DNA: TGTGCCAGCAGCTCGGACAGGGGGGATTATAATTCACCCCTCCACTTT.

The chain employs TRBV13 and TRBJ2-2, with D perhaps TRBD2 (5 bases). The CDR3 runs 14 residues. From germline, CDR1 is PRHDT and CDR2 FYEKMQ (reference sequence). V dropped 4 bases and J dropped 5 bases, with 11 bases sitting between them. Written as DNA, the CDR3 is TGTGCCAGCAGCTCCGGACTCACAACCGGGGAGCTGTTTTTT. Translated, it gives CASSSGLTTGELFF. The variable domain in full, with the rest retrieved from reference TRBV13 and TRBJ2-2, is AAGVIQSPRHLIKEKRETATLKCYPIPRHDTVYWYQQGPGQDPQFLISFYEKMQSDKGSIPDRFSAQQFSDYHSELNMSSLELGDSALYFCASSSGLTTGELFFGEGSRLTVL.

The V and J genes are TRBV6-5 and TRBJ1-2; 7 bases agree with TRBD1. CDR1 and CDR2 (germline): MNHEY, SVGAGI. The CDR3 loop spans 13 amino acids. V dropped 6 bases and J dropped 0; count of bases not matched to a gene: 1. The CDR3 DNA follows: TGTGCCAGCAGACAGGGGACTAACTATGGCTACACCTTC. Amino acids: CASRQGTNYGYTF.

This chain uses TRBV11-2 with TRBJ2-7; no clear D. The CDR3 contains 12 residues. Trimming left V 3 bases short and J 5 bases short, with 8 bases between. Germline assignment: CDR1 SGHAT and CDR2 FQNNGV. CDR3 DNA: TGTGCCAGCAGCTTCGTCGGAGACGAGCAGTACTTC. As protein: CASSFVGDEQYF.

This clone appeared once. The chain employs TRBV29-1 and TRBJ1-4; 8 bases fit TRBD1. This CDR3 is 13 amino acids long. Germline trimming cut 6 bases from V and 5 bases from J; bases unmatched to any gene: 5. CDR1 is SQVTM and CDR2 is ANQGSEA in the germline V gene. CDR3 residues: CSVRRTGNEKLFF. In nucleotides, the CDR3 is TGCAGCGTCCGTAGGACAGGGAATGAAAAACTGTTTTTT.

This clone was seen once. V is TRBV7-2 and J is TRBJ2-3; tentative D call: TRBD1 (5 bases). V shed 5 bases and J shed 6 bases, with 15 bases lying between them. The germline CDR1 and CDR2 sequences are SGHTA and FQGNSA. There are 14 residues in the CDR3. This CDR3 reads CASSPRAAGDTQYF. The CDR3 DNA follows: TGTGCCAGCAGCCCCAGGGCCGCCGGGGATACGCAGTATTTT. Full variable domain (rest looked up from reference TRBV7-2 and TRBJ2-3): GAGVSQSPSNKVTEKGKDVELRCDPISGHTALYWYRQSLGQGLEFLIYFQGNSAPDKSGLPSDRFSAERTGGSVSTLTIQRTQQEDSAVYLCASSPRAAGDTQYFGPGTRLTVL.